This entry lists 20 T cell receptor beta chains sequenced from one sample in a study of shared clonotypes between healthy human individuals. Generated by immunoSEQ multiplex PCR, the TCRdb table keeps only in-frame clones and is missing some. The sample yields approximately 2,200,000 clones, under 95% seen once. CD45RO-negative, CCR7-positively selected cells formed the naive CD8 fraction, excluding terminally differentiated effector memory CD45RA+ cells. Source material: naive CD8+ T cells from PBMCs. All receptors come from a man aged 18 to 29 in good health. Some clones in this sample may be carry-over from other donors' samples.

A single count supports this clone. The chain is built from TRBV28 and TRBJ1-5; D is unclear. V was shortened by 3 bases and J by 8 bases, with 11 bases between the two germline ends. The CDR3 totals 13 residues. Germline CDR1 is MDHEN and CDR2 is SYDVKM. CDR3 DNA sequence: TGTGCCAGCAGTTTTTCTGGTAATAAGCCCCAGCATTTT. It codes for CASSFSGNKPQHF.

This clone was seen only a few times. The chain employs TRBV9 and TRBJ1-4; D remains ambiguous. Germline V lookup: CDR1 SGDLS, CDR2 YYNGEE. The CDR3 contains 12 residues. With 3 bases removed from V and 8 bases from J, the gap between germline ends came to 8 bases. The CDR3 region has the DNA TGTGCCAGCAGCGCCTTGGGGGAAAAACTGTTTTTT. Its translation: CASSALGEKLFF.

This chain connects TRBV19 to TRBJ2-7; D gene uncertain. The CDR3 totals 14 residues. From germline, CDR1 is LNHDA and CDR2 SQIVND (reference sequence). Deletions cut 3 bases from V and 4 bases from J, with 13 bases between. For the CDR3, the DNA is TGTGCCAGTAGTATCGGGTTTAGTGGTTACGAGCAGTACTTC. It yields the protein CASSIGFSGYEQYF.

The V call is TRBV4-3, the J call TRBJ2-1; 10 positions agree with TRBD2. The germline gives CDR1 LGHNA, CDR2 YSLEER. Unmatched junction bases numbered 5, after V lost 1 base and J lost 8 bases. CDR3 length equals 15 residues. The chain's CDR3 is CASSQGSGRADEQFF. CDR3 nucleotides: TGCGCCAGCAGCCAAGGAAGCGGGAGGGCCGATGAGCAGTTCTTC.

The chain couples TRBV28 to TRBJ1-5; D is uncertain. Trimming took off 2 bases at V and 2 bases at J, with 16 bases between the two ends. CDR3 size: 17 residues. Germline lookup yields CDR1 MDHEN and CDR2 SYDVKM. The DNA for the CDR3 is TGTGCCAGCAGTTTAGAGGTCGGAATTTCAGGCAATCAGCCCCAGCATTTT. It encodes CASSLEVGISGNQPQHF.

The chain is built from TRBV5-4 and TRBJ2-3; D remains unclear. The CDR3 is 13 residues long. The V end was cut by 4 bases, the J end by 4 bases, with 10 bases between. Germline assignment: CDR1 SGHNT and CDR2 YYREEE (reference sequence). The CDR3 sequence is CASSPTMSDTQYF. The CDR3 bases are TGTGCCAGCAGCCCAACAATGTCAGATACGCAGTATTTT. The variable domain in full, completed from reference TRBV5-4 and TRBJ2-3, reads ETGVTQSPTHLIKTRGQQVTLRCSSQSGHNTVSWYQQALGQGPQFIFQYYREEENGRGNFPPRFSGLQFPNYSSELNVNALELDDSALYLCASSPTMSDTQYFGPGTRLTVL.

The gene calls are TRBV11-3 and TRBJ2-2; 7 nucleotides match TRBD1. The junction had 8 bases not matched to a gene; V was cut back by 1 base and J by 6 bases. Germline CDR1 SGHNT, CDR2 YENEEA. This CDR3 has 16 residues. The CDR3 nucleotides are TGTGCCAGCAGCTTAGGGGCAGGGGGTTTCTCCGGGGAGCTGTTTTTT. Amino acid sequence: CASSLGAGGFSGELFF.

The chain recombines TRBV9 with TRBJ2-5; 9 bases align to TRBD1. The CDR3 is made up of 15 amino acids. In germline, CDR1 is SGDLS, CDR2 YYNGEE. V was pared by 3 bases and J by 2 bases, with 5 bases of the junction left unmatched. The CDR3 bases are TGTGCCAGCAGCGGCCGGACAGGGGCACAAGAGACCCAGTACTTC. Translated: CASSGRTGAQETQYF.

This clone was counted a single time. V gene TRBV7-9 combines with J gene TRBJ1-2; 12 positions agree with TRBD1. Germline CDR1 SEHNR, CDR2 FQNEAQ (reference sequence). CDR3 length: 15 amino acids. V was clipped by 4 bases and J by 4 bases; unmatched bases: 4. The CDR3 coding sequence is TGTGCCAGCAGCTCGGGACAGGGGGCAGGCTATGGCTACACCTTC. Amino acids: CASSSGQGAGYGYTF.

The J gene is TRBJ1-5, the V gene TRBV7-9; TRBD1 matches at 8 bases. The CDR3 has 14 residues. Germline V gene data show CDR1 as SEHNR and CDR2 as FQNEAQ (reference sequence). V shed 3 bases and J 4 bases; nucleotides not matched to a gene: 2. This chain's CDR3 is CASSLTGVNQPQHF. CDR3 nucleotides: TGTGCCAGCAGCTTGACAGGGGTTAATCAGCCCCAGCATTTT.

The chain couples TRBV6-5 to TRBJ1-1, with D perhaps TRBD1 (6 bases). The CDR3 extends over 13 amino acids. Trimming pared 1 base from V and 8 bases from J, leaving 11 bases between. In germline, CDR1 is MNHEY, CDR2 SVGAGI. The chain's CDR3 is CASSYYTGMEAFF. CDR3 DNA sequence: TGTGCCAGCAGTTACTATACAGGGATGGAAGCTTTCTTT.

The CDR3 sequence is CASSEARVANSPLHF. DNA for the CDR3: TGTGCCAGCAGTGAAGCAAGGGTAGCGAATTCACCCCTCCACTTT. The rearrangement links TRBV6-1 to TRBJ1-6; the D is unclear. The V end was cut by 0 bases, the J end by 7 bases, with 10 bases between. The CDR3 runs to 15 residues. Germline assignment: CDR1 MNHNS and CDR2 SASEGT.

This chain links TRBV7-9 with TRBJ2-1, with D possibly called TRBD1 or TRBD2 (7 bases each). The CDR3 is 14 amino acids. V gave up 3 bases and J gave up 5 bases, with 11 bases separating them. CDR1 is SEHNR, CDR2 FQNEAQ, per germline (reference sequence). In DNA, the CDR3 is TGTGCCAGCAGCTTTCAGGGGGGGAACAATGAGCAGTTCTTC. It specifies CASSFQGGNNEQFF.

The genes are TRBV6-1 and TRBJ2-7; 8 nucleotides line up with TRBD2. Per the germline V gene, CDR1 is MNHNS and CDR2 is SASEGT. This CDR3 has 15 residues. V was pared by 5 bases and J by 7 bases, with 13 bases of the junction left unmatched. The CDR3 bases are TGTGCCAGCAGTCCTTCCTTGGGACTAGAGGGGGAGCAGTACTTC. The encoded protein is CASSPSLGLEGEQYF.

The CDR3 loop reads CASSEPGLPSYEQYF. CDR3 DNA sequence: TGTGCCAGCAGCGAGCCGGGACTACCTTCCTACGAGCAGTACTTC. The chain recombines TRBV5-4 with TRBJ2-7, with TRBD2 identical over 7 bases. From germline, CDR1 is SGHNT and CDR2 YYREEE (reference sequence). The CDR3 runs to 15 residues. After removal of 4 bases from V and 1 base from J, the junction contained 8 bases not matched to a gene.

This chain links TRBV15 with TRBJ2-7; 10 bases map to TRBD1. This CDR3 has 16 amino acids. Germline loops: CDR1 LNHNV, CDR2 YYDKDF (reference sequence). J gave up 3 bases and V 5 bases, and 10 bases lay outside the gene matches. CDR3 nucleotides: TGTGCCACCAGCGGTACCGGGACAGGGGTCATCTACGAGCAGTACTTC. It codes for CATSGTGTGVIYEQYF.

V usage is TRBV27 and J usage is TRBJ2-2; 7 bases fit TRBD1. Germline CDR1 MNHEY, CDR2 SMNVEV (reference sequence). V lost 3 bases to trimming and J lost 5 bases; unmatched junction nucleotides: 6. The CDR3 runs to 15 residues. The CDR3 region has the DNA TGTGCCAGCAGTTTCCGGGACAGAAGGACCGGGGAGCTGTTTTTT. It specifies CASSFRDRRTGELFF.

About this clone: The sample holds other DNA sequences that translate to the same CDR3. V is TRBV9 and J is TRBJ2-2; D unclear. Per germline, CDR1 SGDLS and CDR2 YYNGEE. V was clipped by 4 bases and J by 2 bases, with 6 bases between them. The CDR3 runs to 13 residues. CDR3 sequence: CASSPPNTGELFF. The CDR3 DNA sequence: TGTGCCAGCAGCCCCCCCAACACCGGGGAGCTGTTTTTT.

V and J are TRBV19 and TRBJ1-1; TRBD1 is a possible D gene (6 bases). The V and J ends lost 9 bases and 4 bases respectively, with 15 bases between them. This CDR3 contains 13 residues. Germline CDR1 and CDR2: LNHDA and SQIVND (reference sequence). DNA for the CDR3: TGTGCCAGCAAACCGGGACACTTCACTGAAGCTTTCTTT. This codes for CASKPGHFTEAFF.

This CDR3 is CASSPPGGPHTGELFF. The CDR3, as DNA: TGCGCCAGCAGCCCTCCGGGAGGGCCCCATACCGGGGAGCTGTTTTTT. The chain uses TRBV5-1 and TRBJ2-2; 8 bases align to TRBD2. Trimming cost V 4 bases and J 5 bases; bases outside gene matches: 10. There are 16 residues in the CDR3. Per germline, CDR1 SGHRS and CDR2 YFSETQ. Full variable domain (missing parts from reference TRBV5-1 and TRBJ2-2): KAGVTQTPRYLIKTRGQQVTLSCSPISGHRSVSWYQQTPGQGLQFLFEYFSETQRNKGNFPGRFSGRQFSNSRSEMNVSTLELGDSALYLCASSPPGGPHTGELFFGEGSRLTVL.